This T cell receptor beta chain came from a study of T cell responses to AZD1222 COVID-19 vaccine. Findings of the study overall: Donors were mostly white British, more females; clonal diversity possibly underestimated. Seropositive at baseline were only a handful of AZD1222 recipients.

The germline V and J ends were trimmed by 8 bases and 6 bases, with 14 bases remaining between them. The CDR3 contains 12 residues. The germline V gene has CDR1 SEHNR and CDR2 FQNEAQ (reference sequence). This clone was found once. Its antigen remains unknown. The protocol was immunoSEQ multiplex PCR, while the TCRdb copy is restricted to in-frame clones and leaves out a portion. Of about 120,000 clones listed, about 82% are singletons. The sequenced sample was peripheral blood, obtained 28 days after the second AZD1222 dose. The rearrangement uses TRBV7-9 and TRBJ2-7, with D possibly matching TRBD2 (6 bases). This clonotype originated in an adult who received the AZD1222 COVID-19 vaccine. The chain's CDR3 is CASGSGDGEQYF. The CDR3 bases are TGTGCCAGCGGTTCGGGAGACGGCGAGCAGTACTTC.